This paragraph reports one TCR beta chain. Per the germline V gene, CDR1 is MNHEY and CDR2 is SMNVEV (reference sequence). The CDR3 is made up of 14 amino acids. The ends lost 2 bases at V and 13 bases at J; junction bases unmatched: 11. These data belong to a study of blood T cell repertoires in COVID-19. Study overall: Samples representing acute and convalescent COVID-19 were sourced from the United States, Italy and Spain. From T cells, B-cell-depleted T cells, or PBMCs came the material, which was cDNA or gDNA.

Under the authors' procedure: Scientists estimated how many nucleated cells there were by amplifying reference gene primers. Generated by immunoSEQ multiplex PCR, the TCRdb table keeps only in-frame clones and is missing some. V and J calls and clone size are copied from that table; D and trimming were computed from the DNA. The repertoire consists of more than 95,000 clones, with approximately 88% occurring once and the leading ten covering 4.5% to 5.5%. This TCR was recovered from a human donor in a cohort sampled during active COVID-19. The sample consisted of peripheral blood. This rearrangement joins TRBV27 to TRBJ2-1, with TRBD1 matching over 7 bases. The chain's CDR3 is CASSLDIYRGLQFF. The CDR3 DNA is TGTGCCAGCAGTTTAGATATTTACAGGGGATTACAGTTCTTC.